This T cell receptor beta chain emerged from a study of T cells after yellow fever vaccination. This clonotype was recorded at least ten times. TCRdb called the 5' RACE reads again in MiXCR, with one record for every CDR3 protein. This table holds under 250,000 distinct CDR3 sequences, roughly 7.2% found once. This CDR3 is built from 16 residues. Germline CDR1 reads SGHVS; CDR2 reads FQNEAQ. V shed 4 bases, J shed 7 bases, and the junction held 11 bases outside the gene matches. The sequencing here drew on CD4+ T cells sorted from PBMCs, taken 15 days after the yellow fever booster vaccination. The sequence was obtained from a man younger than 40 who received the YFV17D yellow fever vaccine. V is TRBV7-8 and J is TRBJ2-1; TRBD2 matches at 9 bases. The CDR3 DNA reads TGTGCCAGCAGCTACGGGGGGGCTAGCGGGATGAATGAGCAGTTCTTC. Translated: CASSYGGASGMNEQFF.